This T cell receptor beta chain was identified in a study of immune evolution from preneoplasia to lung adenocarcinoma. Study findings and constraints: From normal lung to invasive adenocarcinoma, top clone frequencies appeared to decrease.

Germline V CDR1 and CDR2: MNHNS, SASEGT. J gave up 7 bases and V 1 base, and 18 bases lay outside the gene matches. This CDR3 spans 19 amino acids. This clone was seen just once. The target antigen is unknown. TCRdb's table, derived via immunoSEQ multiplex PCR, lists solely in-frame clones and lacks some. The table has just over 7,000 clones, around 77% seen once. The chain recombines TRBV6-1 with TRBJ2-3, with 9 bases identical to TRBD2. The material sequenced was FFPE adjacent normal lung tissue. This sequence originates from a person aged 70 to 85 with lung adenocarcinoma. The CDR3 DNA reads TGTGCCAGCAGTGAAGGCCTAGCGGGGCCTCCCTACTTATCTAATACGCAGTATTTT. The encoded protein is CASSEGLAGPPYLSNTQYF.